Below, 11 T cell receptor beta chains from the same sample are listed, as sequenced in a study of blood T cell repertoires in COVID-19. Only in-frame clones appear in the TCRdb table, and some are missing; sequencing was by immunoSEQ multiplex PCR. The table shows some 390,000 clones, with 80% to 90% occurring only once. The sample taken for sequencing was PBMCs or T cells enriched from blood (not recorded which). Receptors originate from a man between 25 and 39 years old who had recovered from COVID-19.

CDR3 nucleotide sequence: TGTGCCAGCAGCCCAGGAGGGAAGTTTAGCACAGATACGCAGTATTTT. Its protein product is CASSPGGKFSTDTQYF. The gene calls are TRBV11-2 and TRBJ2-3; D is perhaps TRBD2 (6 bases). CDR1 is SGHAT and CDR2 is FQNNGV in the germline V gene. V was trimmed by 5 bases and J by 0 bases, leaving 15 bases between them. This CDR3 spans 16 amino acids.

The CDR3 loop is CASSLLGQGSGETQYF. CDR3 bases: TGTGCCAGTAGTCTATTGGGACAGGGGAGTGGGGAGACCCAGTACTTC. The chain uses TRBV19 and TRBJ2-5; 10 bases line up with TRBD1. CDR1 and CDR2 (germline): LNHDA, SQIVND (reference sequence). The CDR3 extends over 16 amino acids. The V gene end was trimmed by 5 bases and the J gene end by 5 bases; junction bases not matched to a gene: 11.

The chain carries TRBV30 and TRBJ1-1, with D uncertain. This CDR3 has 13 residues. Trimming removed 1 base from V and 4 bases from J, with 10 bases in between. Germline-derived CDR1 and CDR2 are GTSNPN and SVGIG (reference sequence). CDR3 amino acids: CAWSAGAGTEAFF. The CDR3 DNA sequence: TGTGCCTGGAGTGCTGGCGCGGGCACTGAAGCTTTCTTT.

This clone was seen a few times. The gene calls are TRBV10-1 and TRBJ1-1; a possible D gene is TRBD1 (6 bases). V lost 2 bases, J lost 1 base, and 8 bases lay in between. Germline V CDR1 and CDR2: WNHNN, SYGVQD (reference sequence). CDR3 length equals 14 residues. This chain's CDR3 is CASSEVQGNTEAFF. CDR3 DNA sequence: TGCGCCAGCAGTGAGGTACAGGGGAACACTGAAGCTTTCTTT.

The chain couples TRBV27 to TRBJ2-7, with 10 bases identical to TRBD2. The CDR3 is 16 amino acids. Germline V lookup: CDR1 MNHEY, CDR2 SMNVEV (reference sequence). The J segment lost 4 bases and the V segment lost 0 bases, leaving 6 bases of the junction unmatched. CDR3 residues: CASSLSRGLAAYEQYF. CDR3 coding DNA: TGTGCCAGCAGTTTATCCCGCGGACTAGCGGCTTACGAGCAGTACTTC.

In nucleotides, the CDR3 is TGTGCCAGCTCACCAACGCGGACAGGGTACTCTGGAAACACCATATATTTT. It yields the protein CASSPTRTGYSGNTIYF. V gene TRBV18 combines with J gene TRBJ1-3, with 8 bases lining up with TRBD1. The length of the CDR3 is 17 residues. V trimming: 2 bases; J trimming: 0 bases; junction bases outside the gene matches: 6. From germline, CDR1 is KGHSH and CDR2 LQKENI.

The CDR3, as DNA: TGTGCCAGCAGCTTAGAGACAGGGGACACTGAAGCTTTCTTT. Translating gives CASSLETGDTEAFF. V is TRBV11-2 and J is TRBJ1-1, with TRBD1 matching 8 bases. V shed 0 bases, J shed 3 bases, and the junction held 0 bases outside the gene matches. Germline V gene sequence: CDR1 SGHAT, CDR2 FQNNGV. The CDR3 runs 14 residues.

The CDR3 DNA follows: TGTGCCAGCAGTTTAATAGGGGGCACTGAAGCTTTCTTT. Translation: CASSLIGGTEAFF. This chain connects TRBV28 to TRBJ1-1; a possible D gene is TRBD1 (6 bases). V lost 2 bases and J 4 bases, leaving 8 bases between the germline ends. From germline, CDR1 is MDHEN and CDR2 SYDVKM. The CDR3 is made up of 13 amino acids. Full variable domain (outside the CDR3, taken from reference TRBV28 and TRBJ1-1): DVKVTQSSRYLVKRTGEKVFLECVQDMDHENMFWYRQDPGLGLRLIYFSYDVKMKEKGDIPEGYSVSREKKERFSLILESASTNQTSMYLCASSLIGGTEAFFGQGTRLTVV.

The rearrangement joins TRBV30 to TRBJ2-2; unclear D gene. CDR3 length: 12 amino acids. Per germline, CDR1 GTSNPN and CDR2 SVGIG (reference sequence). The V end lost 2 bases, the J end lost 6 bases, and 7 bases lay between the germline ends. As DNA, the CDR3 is TGTGCCTGGAGTCCCCTATCCGGGGAGCTGTTTTTT. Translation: CAWSPLSGELFF.

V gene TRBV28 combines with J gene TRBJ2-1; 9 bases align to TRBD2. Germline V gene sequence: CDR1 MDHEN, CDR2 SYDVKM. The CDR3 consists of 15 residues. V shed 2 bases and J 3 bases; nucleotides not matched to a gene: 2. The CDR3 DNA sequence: TGTGCCAGCAGTTTACTAGCGGGGAACTACAATGAGCAGTTCTTC. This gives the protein CASSLLAGNYNEQFF.

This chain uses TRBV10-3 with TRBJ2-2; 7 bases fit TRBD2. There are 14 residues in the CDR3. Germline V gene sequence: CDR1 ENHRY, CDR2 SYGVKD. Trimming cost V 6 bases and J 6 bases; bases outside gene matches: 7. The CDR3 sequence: CAISNGGSSGELFF. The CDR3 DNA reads TGTGCCATCAGCAACGGGGGGTCGTCCGGGGAGCTGTTTTTT.